The rows below give T cell receptor beta chains drawn from one sample of a study of T cell responses to AZD1222 COVID-19 vaccine. TCRdb keeps only in-frame clones here, not all; method: immunoSEQ multiplex PCR. The table lists some 180,000 clones, 91% of them singletons, with approximately 1.8% in the top ten. The sequencing here drew on peripheral blood, taken 28 days after the second AZD1222 dose. The receptors were gathered from an adult who received the AZD1222 COVID-19 vaccine. CDR3s include the opening cysteine and the closing phenylalanine or tryptophan. The order of the fields is clone size, J gene, D gene, V gene, CDR3 length, CDR3 DNA, CDR3 protein. D genes are given only for firm matches. For some rows the clone size is stated as once, few or many, or as a class when expanded; others skip it.

abundance: NA
j_gene: TRBJ2-2
d_gene: NA
v_gene: TRBV2
len: 13
CDR3nt: TGTGCCAGCAGAAGCGACGGCACCGGGGAGCTGTTTTTT
CDR3aa: CASRSDGTGELFF

abundance: NA
j_gene: TRBJ1-1
d_gene: NA
v_gene: TRBV6-1
len: 17
CDR3nt: TGTGCCAGCAGTGGGGGCCGACAGGCCCCCATGAACACTGAAGCTTTCTTT
CDR3aa: CASSGGRQAPMNTEAFF

abundance: NA
j_gene: TRBJ1-3
d_gene: NA
v_gene: TRBV4-2
len: 14
CDR3nt: TGTGCCAGCAGCCAAGATCATAGTTTCATCACCATATATTTT
CDR3aa: CASSQDHSFITIYF

abundance: NA
j_gene: TRBJ2-1
d_gene: NA
v_gene: TRBV6-1
len: 14
CDR3nt: TGTGCCAGCAGTGAAAAGGGTAGGAGGAATGAGCAGTTCTTC
CDR3aa: CASSEKGRRNEQFF

abundance: NA
j_gene: TRBJ2-7
d_gene: TRBD2
v_gene: TRBV7-2
len: 16
CDR3nt: TGTGCCAGCAGCTTTCCGACTAGCGGGGGGCACTACGAGCAGTACTTC
CDR3aa: CASSFPTSGGHYEQYF

abundance: NA
j_gene: TRBJ1-2
d_gene: NA
v_gene: TRBV24-1
len: 12
CDR3nt: TGTGCCACCACCCTCGTGAACTATGGCTACACCTTC
CDR3aa: CATTLVNYGYTF

abundance: NA
j_gene: TRBJ2-7
d_gene: TRBD1
v_gene: TRBV25-1
len: 15
CDR3nt: TGTGCCAGCAGTGGGGGGACAGGTATCGCCTACGAGCAGTACTTC
CDR3aa: CASSGGTGIAYEQYF

abundance: NA
j_gene: TRBJ1-1
d_gene: NA
v_gene: TRBV30
len: 12
CDR3nt: TGTGCCCGGGGACGGACGAACACTGAAGCTTTCTTT
CDR3aa: CARGRTNTEAFF

abundance: NA
j_gene: TRBJ1-2
d_gene: NA
v_gene: TRBV6-5
len: 14
CDR3nt: TGTGCCAGCAGTTACTCGACAGGTCGTAATGGCTACACCTTC
CDR3aa: CASSYSTGRNGYTF

abundance: NA
j_gene: TRBJ1-4
d_gene: TRBD1
v_gene: TRBV5-4
len: 13
CDR3nt: TGTGCCAGCAGCCTGGACAGGGATGAAAAACTGTTTTTT
CDR3aa: CASSLDRDEKLFF

abundance: NA
j_gene: TRBJ1-2
d_gene: TRBD1
v_gene: TRBV7-8
len: 16
CDR3nt: TGTGCCAGCAGCGCCAACCCGGGACAGGTTAACTATGGCTACACCTTC
CDR3aa: CASSANPGQVNYGYTF

abundance: NA
j_gene: TRBJ1-6
d_gene: NA
v_gene: TRBV7-9
len: 15
CDR3nt: TGTGCCAGCAGCTTAGCGCGGGGAATTGGTTCACCCCTCCACTTT
CDR3aa: CASSLARGIGSPLHF

abundance: NA
j_gene: TRBJ2-3
d_gene: NA
v_gene: TRBV7-2
len: 14
CDR3nt: TGTGCCAGCAGCTCCAGGGGTAGAACAGATACGCAGTATTTT
CDR3aa: CASSSRGRTDTQYF

abundance: NA
j_gene: TRBJ1-5
d_gene: NA
v_gene: TRBV27
len: 15
CDR3nt: TGTGCCAGCAGTATGGGGCAACTGAGCAATCAGCCCCAGCATTTT
CDR3aa: CASSMGQLSNQPQHF

abundance: NA
j_gene: TRBJ1-5
d_gene: NA
v_gene: TRBV6-1
len: 18
CDR3nt: TGTGCCAGCAGTGACCCCCAAGGGGTCGGGGGCTGGTATCAGCCCCAGCATTTT
CDR3aa: CASSDPQGVGGWYQPQHF

abundance: NA
j_gene: TRBJ1-3
d_gene: NA
v_gene: TRBV11-2
len: 14
CDR3nt: TGTGCCAGCAGCTCTCAGAGCTCTGGAAACACCATATATTTT
CDR3aa: CASSSQSSGNTIYF

abundance: NA
j_gene: TRBJ2-3
d_gene: TRBD2
v_gene: TRBV5-1
len: 16
CDR3nt: TGCGCCAGCAGCATACTAGCGGGAACTAGCACAGATACGCAGTATTTT
CDR3aa: CASSILAGTSTDTQYF

abundance: once
j_gene: TRBJ2-3
d_gene: NA
v_gene: TRBV5-4
len: 15
CDR3nt: TGTGCCAGCAGCCTGGGCGGGGTTAACTCAGATACGCAGTATTTT
CDR3aa: CASSLGGVNSDTQYF

abundance: NA
j_gene: TRBJ1-2
d_gene: NA
v_gene: TRBV4-1
len: 13
CDR3nt: TGCGCCAGCAGCCAAGATCCAGGGGTTGGCTACACCTTC
CDR3aa: CASSQDPGVGYTF

abundance: NA
j_gene: TRBJ2-7
d_gene: NA
v_gene: TRBV4-1
len: 14
CDR3nt: TGCGCCAGCAGCCAAGACAACAGGCTTTACGAGCAGTACTTC
CDR3aa: CASSQDNRLYEQYF

abundance: NA
j_gene: TRBJ1-1
d_gene: NA
v_gene: TRBV30
len: 15
CDR3nt: TGTGCCTGGAGTGTACGCCGGGTCCCTACAGTTGAAGCTTTCTTT
CDR3aa: CAWSVRRVPTVEAFF

abundance: NA
j_gene: TRBJ1-1
d_gene: TRBD1
v_gene: TRBV7-8
len: 13
CDR3nt: TGTGCCAGCAGCTTAAGGGACAGGATAGAAGCTTTCTTT
CDR3aa: CASSLRDRIEAFF